The following is a T cell receptor (beta chain) sequence with its context. The entry originates in a study of blood T cell repertoires in COVID-19. Across the whole study: T cells, B-cell-depleted T cells, or PBMCs provided the cDNA or gDNA that served as material.

Germline values: CDR1 SGHTA, CDR2 FQGNSA. The CDR3 is 15 amino acids. Trimming took 3 bases from V and 5 from J; bases not matched to a gene: 7. Original processing methods: Amplification from reference gene primers served as the basis for estimated nucleated cell counts. Libraries were prepared by immunoSEQ multiplex PCR; TCRdb keeps only in-frame clonotypes and omits some of them. The DNA was the basis for D and trimming; V, J and clone size are from that table. Seen here are just under 65,000 clones, roughly three quarters observed once, and the top ten hold 14%. It was during active infection that Seattle patients were enrolled and then longitudinally followed.

The TCR comes from a man aged 60 to 69 with COVID-19, enrolled during active disease. This chain connects TRBV7-2 to TRBJ2-4; 7 bases fit TRBD2. The sample was peripheral blood. This CDR3 is CASSFEASGQNIQYF. The CDR3 region has the DNA TGTGCCAGCAGCTTCGAGGCTAGCGGTCAAAACATTCAGTACTTC.